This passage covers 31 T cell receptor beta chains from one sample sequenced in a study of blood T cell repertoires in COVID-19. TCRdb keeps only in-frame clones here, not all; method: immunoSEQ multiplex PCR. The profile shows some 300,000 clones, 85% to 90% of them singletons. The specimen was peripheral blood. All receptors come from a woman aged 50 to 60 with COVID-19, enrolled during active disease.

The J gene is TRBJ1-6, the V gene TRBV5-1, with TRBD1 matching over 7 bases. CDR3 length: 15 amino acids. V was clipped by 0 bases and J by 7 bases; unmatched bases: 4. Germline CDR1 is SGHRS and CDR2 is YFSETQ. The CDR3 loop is CASSLEGDRNSPLHF. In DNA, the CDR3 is TGCGCCAGCAGCTTGGAGGGGGACAGAAATTCACCCCTCCACTTT. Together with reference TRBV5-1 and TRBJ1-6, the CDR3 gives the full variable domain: KAGVTQTPRYLIKTRGQQVTLSCSPISGHRSVSWYQQTPGQGLQFLFEYFSETQRNKGNFPGRFSGRQFSNSRSEMNVSTLELGDSALYLCASSLEGDRNSPLHFGNGTRLTVT.

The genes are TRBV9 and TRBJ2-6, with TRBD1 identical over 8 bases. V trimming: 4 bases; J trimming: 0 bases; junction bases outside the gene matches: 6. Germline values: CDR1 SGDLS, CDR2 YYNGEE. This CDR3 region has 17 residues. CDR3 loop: CASSPGQGSSGANVLTF. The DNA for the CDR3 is TGTGCCAGCAGCCCAGGACAGGGTAGCTCTGGGGCCAACGTCCTGACTTTC.

The CDR3 spells CASSPDRGGAFF. The CDR3 DNA reads TGTGCCAGCAGTCCTGACAGGGGTGGAGCTTTCTTT. The chain employs TRBV7-2 and TRBJ1-1, with 8 nucleotides matching TRBD1. The CDR3 consists of 12 residues. Per the germline V gene, CDR1 is SGHTA and CDR2 is FQGNSA. Losses at the gene ends were 6 bases for V and 10 bases for J; bases not matched to a gene: 7. The entire variable domain, with the rest obtained from reference TRBV7-2 and TRBJ1-1, is as follows: GAGVSQSPSNKVTEKGKDVELRCDPISGHTALYWYRQSLGQGLEFLIYFQGNSAPDKSGLPSDRFSAERTGGSVSTLTIQRTQQEDSAVYLCASSPDRGGAFFGQGTRLTVV.

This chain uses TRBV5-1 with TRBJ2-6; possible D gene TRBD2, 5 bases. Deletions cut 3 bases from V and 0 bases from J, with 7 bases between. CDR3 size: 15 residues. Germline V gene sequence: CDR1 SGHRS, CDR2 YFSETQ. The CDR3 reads CASSSGSSGANVLTF. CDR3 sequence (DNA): TGCGCCAGCAGCTCTGGGAGCTCTGGGGCCAACGTCCTGACTTTC.

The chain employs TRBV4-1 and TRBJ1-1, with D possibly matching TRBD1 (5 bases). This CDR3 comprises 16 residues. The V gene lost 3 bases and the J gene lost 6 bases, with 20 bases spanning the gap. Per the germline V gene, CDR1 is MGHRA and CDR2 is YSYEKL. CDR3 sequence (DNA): TGCGCCAGCAGCCATCTCCTTACCCGCGGGACCCCTGAAGCTTTCTTT. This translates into CASSHLLTRGTPEAFF.

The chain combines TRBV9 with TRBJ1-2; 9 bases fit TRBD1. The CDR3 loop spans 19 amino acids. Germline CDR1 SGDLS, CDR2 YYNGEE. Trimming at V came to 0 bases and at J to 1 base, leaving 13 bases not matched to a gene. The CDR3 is CASSVDWRLAGQGNYGYTF. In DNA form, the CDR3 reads TGTGCCAGCAGCGTAGACTGGCGACTCGCGGGACAGGGTAACTATGGCTACACCTTC.

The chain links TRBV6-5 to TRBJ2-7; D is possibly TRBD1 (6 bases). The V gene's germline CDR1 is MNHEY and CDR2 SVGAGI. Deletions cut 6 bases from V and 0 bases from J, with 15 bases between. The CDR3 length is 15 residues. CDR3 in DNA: TGTGCCAGCAGGCCTCGGACAGATTCCTCCTACGAGCAGTACTTC. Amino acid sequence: CASRPRTDSSYEQYF.

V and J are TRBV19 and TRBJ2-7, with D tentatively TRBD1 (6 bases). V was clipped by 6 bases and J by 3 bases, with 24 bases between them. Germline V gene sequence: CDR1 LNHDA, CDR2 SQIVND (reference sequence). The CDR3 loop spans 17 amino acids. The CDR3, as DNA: TGTGCCAGTAGCCTAAGTGGACAGCCCCAAATCGGCTACGAGCAGTACTTC. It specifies CASSLSGQPQIGYEQYF.

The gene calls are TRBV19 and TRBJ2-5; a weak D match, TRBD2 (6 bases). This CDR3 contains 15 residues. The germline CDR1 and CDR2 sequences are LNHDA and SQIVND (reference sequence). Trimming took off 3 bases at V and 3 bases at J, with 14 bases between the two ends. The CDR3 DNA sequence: TGTGCCAGTAGTATTGGTCGACTAGTTGAAGAGACCCAGTACTTC. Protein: CASSIGRLVEETQYF.

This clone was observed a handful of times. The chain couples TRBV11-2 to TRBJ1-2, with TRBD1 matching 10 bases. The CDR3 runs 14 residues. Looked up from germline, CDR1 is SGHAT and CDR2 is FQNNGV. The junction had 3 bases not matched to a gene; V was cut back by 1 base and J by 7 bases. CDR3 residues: CASSLGQGARGYTF. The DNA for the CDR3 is TGTGCCAGCAGCTTAGGACAGGGGGCTCGTGGCTACACCTTC. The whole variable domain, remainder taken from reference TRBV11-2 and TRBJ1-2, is EAGVAQSPRYKIIEKRQSVAFWCNPISGHATLYWYQQILGQGPKLLIQFQNNGVVDDSQLPKDRFSAERLKGVDSTLKIQPAKLEDSAVYLCASSLGQGARGYTFGSGTRLTVV.

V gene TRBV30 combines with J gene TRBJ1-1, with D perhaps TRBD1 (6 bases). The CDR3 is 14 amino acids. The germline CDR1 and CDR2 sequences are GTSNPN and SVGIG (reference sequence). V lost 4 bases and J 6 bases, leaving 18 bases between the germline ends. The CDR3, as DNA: TGTGCCTGGAAGTTCTGGGGACAACTTTCTGAAGCTTTCTTT. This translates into CAWKFWGQLSEAFF. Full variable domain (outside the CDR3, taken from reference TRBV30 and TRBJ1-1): SQTIHQWPATLVQPVGSPLSLECTVEGTSNPNLYWYRQAAGRGLQLLFYSVGIGQISSEVPQNLSASRPQDRQFILSSKKLLLSDSGFYLCAWKFWGQLSEAFFGQGTRLTVV.

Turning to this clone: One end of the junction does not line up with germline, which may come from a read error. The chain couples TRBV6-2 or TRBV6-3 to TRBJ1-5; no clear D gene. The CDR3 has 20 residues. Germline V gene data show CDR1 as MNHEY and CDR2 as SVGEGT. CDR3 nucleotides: TGTGCCAGCAGTGACTCGTCGACCGGGGTGCTCGGGAGGACCAATCAGCCCCAGCATTTT. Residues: CASSDSSTGVLGRTNQPQHF.

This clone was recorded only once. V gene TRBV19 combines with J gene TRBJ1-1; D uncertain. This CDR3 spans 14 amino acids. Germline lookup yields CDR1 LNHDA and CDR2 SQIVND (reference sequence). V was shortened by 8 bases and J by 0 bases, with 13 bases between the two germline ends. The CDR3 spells CASGLGLMNTEAFF. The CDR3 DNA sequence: TGTGCCAGTGGCCTCGGACTTATGAACACTGAAGCTTTCTTT.

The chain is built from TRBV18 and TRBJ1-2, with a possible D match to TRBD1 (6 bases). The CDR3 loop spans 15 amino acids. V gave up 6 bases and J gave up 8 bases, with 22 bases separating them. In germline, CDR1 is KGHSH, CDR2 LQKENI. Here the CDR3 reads CASSPTLDRTHGYTF. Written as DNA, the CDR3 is TGTGCCAGCTCTCCCACGCTCGACAGGACACACGGCTACACCTTC.

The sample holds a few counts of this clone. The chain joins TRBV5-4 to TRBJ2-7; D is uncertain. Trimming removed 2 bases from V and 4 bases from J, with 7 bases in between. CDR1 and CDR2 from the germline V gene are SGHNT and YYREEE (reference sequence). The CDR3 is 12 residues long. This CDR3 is CASSFLSYEQYF. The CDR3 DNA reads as TGTGCCAGCAGCTTTTTGTCTTACGAGCAGTACTTC.

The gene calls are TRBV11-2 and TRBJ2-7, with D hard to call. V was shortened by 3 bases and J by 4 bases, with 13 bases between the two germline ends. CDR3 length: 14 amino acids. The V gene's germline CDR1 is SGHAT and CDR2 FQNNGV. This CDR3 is CASSFQQINYEQYF. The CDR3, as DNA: TGTGCCAGCAGCTTTCAACAGATAAATTACGAGCAGTACTTC.

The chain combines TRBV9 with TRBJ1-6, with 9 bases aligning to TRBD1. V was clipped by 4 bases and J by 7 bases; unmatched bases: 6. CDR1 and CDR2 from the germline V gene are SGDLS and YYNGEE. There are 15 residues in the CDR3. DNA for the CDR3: TGTGCCAGCAGCATGGGACAGGGATCGAATTCACCCCTCCACTTT. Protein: CASSMGQGSNSPLHF.

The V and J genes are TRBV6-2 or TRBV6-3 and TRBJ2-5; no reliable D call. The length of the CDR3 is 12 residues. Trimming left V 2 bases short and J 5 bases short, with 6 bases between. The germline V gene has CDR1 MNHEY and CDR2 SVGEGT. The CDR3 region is CASSYLLETQYF. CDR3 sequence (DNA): TGTGCCAGCAGTTACCTCCTGGAGACCCAGTACTTC.

CDR3 in amino acids: CSASIQGLRGNSPLHF. DNA for the CDR3: TGCAGTGCTAGTATTCAGGGGCTTCGAGGGAATTCACCCCTCCACTTT. The chain uses TRBV20-1 and TRBJ1-6, with D maybe TRBD1 (6 bases). The length of the CDR3 is 16 residues. Germline values: CDR1 DFQATT, CDR2 SNEGSKA (reference sequence). V lost 3 bases and J 7 bases, leaving 19 bases between the germline ends.

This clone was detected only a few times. CDR3 sequence: CASSMGRGMDGYTF. CDR3 bases: TGTGCCAGTAGTATGGGCAGGGGGATGGATGGCTACACCTTC. The chain uses TRBV19 and TRBJ1-2; 7 nucleotides line up with TRBD1. The germline V gene encodes CDR1 LNHDA and CDR2 SQIVND (reference sequence). The V and J ends lost 3 bases and 6 bases, in that order; junction bases with no gene match: 7. The CDR3 is 14 amino acids.

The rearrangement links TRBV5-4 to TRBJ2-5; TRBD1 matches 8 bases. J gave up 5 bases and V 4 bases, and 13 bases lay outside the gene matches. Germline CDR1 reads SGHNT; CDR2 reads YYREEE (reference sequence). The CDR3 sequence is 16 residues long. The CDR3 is CASSAVGQGSRETQYF. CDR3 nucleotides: TGTGCCAGCAGCGCCGTCGGACAGGGCTCCAGGGAGACCCAGTACTTC.

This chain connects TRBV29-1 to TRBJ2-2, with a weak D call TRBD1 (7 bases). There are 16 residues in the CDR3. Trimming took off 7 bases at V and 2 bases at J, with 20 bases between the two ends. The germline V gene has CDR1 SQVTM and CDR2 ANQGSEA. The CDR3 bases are TGCAGCGCCGGAAAACCAGGGGGGCGAAACACCGGGGAGCTGTTTTTT. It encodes CSAGKPGGRNTGELFF.

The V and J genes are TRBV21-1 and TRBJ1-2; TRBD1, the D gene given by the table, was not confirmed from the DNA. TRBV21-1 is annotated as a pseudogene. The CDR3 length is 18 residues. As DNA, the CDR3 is TGTGCCAGCAGCAAACGTGGGACAGGGAGTTATACTAACTATGGCTACACCTTC. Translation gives CASSKRGTGSYTNYGYTF.

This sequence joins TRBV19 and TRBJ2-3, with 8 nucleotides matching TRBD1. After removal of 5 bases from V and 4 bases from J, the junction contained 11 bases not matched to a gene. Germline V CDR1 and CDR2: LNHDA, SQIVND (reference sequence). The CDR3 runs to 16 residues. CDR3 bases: TGTGCCAGTAGTGCCGGACAGGGTTTAGCATCAGATACGCAGTATTTT. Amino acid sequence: CASSAGQGLASDTQYF. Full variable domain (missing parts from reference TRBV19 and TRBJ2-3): DGGITQSPKYLFRKEGQNVTLSCEQNLNHDAMYWYRQDPGQGLRLIYYSQIVNDFQKGDIAEGYSVSREKKESFPLTVTSAQKNPTAFYLCASSAGQGLASDTQYFGPGTRLTVL.

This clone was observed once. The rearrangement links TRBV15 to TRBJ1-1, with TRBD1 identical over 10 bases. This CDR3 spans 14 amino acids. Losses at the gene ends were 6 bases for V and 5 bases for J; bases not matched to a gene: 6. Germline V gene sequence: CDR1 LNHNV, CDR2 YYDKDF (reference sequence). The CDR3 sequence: CATSTDRGGTEAFF. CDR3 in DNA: TGTGCCACCAGTACGGACAGGGGGGGTACTGAAGCTTTCTTT.

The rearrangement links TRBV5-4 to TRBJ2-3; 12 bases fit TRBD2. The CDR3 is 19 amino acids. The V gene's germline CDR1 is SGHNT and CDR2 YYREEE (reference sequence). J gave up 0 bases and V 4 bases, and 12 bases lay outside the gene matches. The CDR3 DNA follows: TGTGCCAGCAGCCCCCCCGGGACTAGCGGGCCAGGGAGCACAGATACGCAGTATTTT. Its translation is CASSPPGTSGPGSTDTQYF.

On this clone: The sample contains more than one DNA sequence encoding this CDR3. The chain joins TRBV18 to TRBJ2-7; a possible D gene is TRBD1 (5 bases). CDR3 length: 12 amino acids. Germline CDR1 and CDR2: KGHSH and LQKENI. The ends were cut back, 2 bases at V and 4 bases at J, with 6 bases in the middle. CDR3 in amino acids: CASSPRGYEQYF. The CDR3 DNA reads TGTGCCAGCTCACCAAGGGGTTACGAGCAGTACTTC.

Written as DNA, the CDR3 is TGTGCCAGCAGTGCCCGACAGGGGGAGCAAGAAAAACTGTTTTTT. Its translation is CASSARQGEQEKLFF. The chain carries TRBV27 and TRBJ1-4, with 9 positions matching TRBD1. CDR3 length: 15 amino acids. Trimming took 5 bases from V and 8 from J; bases not matched to a gene: 9. In germline, CDR1 is MNHEY, CDR2 SMNVEV (reference sequence).

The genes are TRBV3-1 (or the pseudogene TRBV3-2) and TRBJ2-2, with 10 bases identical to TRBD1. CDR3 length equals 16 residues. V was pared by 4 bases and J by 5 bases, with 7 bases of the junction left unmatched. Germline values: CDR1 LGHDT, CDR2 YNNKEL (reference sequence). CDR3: CASSPRDRGLTGELFF. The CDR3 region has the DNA TGTGCCAGCAGCCCCAGGGACAGGGGTTTAACCGGGGAGCTGTTTTTT.

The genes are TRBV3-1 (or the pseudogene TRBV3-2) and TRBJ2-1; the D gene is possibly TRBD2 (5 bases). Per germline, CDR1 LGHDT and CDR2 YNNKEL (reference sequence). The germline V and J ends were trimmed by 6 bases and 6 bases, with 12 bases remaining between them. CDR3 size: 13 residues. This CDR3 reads CASRPHGVNEQFF. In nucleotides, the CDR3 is TGTGCCAGCAGGCCTCACGGGGTCAATGAGCAGTTCTTC.

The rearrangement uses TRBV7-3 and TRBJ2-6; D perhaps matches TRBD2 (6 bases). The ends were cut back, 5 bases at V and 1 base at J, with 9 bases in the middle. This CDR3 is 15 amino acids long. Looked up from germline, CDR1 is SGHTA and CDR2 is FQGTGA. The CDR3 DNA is TGTGCCAGCAGCCAAGGGACTTCTGGGGCCAACGTCCTGACTTTC. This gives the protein CASSQGTSGANVLTF.